The 24 T cell receptor beta chains reported below all come from one sample, sequenced in a study of T cell responses to AZD1222 COVID-19 vaccine. Sequencing used immunoSEQ multiplex PCR; TCRdb keeps in-frame clones, though not all of them. Among about 170,000 clones, about 88% were seen once, and the ten largest hold 1.5% to 2%. The sequencing here drew on peripheral blood, taken on day 0 of AZD1222 vaccination. These receptors were obtained from an adult in good health.

For the CDR3, the DNA is TGTGCCAGCAGCCAAGACAGCGGGTCCCCCTACAATGAGCAGTTCTTC. Amino acids: CASSQDSGSPYNEQFF. The chain uses TRBV3-1 (or the pseudogene TRBV3-2) and TRBJ2-1; D might be TRBD2 (6 bases). This CDR3 has 16 residues. Between the trimmed V and J ends, which lost 0 bases and 2 bases, there was a span of 11 bases. CDR1 is LGHDT, CDR2 YNNKEL, per germline (reference sequence).

This rearrangement joins TRBV28 to TRBJ2-7, with 9 bases aligning to TRBD2. Germline V gives CDR1 MDHEN, CDR2 SYDVKM. With V trimmed by 7 bases and J by 2 bases, 12 bases remained unmatched. The CDR3 is made up of 16 amino acids. This CDR3 is CASTAIWREGTYEQYF. CDR3 sequence (DNA): TGTGCCAGCACCGCTATATGGCGGGAGGGAACCTACGAGCAGTACTTC.

The CDR3 DNA is TGCGCCAGCAGGGAAGGAACGGGGGGCCTTCAAGAGACCCAGTACTTC. Its protein product is CASREGTGGLQETQYF. This sequence joins TRBV5-1 and TRBJ2-5, with D perhaps TRBD2 (7 bases). CDR3 length: 16 residues. The germline CDR1 and CDR2 sequences are SGHRS and YFSETQ. V gave up 5 bases and J gave up 2 bases, with 19 bases separating them.

The J gene is TRBJ2-7, the V gene TRBV30; 7 nucleotides align to TRBD1. J gave up 6 bases and V 1 base, and 6 bases lay outside the gene matches. The CDR3 length is 13 residues. From germline, CDR1 is GTSNPN and CDR2 SVGIG (reference sequence). In nucleotides, the CDR3 is TGTGCCTGGAGTGCGTACAGGGGACCCGAGCAGTACTTC. Translating it yields CAWSAYRGPEQYF.

The chain recombines TRBV9 with TRBJ2-5; maybe TRBD1 (6 bases). This CDR3 has 19 amino acids. The germline V and J ends were trimmed by 4 bases and 4 bases, with 29 bases remaining between them. Germline values: CDR1 SGDLS, CDR2 YYNGEE. CDR3 bases: TGTGCCAGCAGCCCGGATGAGGCCGGGACACCGGACCCCACAGAGACCCAGTACTTC. Translation gives CASSPDEAGTPDPTETQYF.

This rearrangement joins TRBV12-5 to TRBJ2-1, with TRBD1 matching over 8 bases. This CDR3 has 17 residues. J gave up 6 bases and V 0 bases, and 10 bases lay outside the gene matches. CDR1 LGHNT and CDR2 FRNRAP come from the germline V gene. The CDR3 nucleotides read TGTGCTAGTGGTTTGGTACTTGGGACAGGATCCACCAATGAGCAGTTCTTC. The encoded protein is CASGLVLGTGSTNEQFF.

The chain joins TRBV29-1 to TRBJ1-2; D perhaps matches TRBD1 (5 bases). The V gene's germline CDR1 is SQVTM and CDR2 ANQGSEA. V was trimmed by 0 bases and J by 4 bases, leaving 21 bases between them. The CDR3 length is 17 residues. This CDR3 reads CSVEDGFGAGRSYGYTF. The CDR3 region has the DNA TGCAGCGTTGAAGACGGTTTCGGGGCAGGTCGGAGCTATGGCTACACCTTC.

V usage is TRBV28 and J usage is TRBJ1-1; D is possibly TRBD1 (6 bases). There are 10 residues in the CDR3. V lost 7 bases, J lost 7 bases, and 7 bases lay in between. Germline V lookup: CDR1 MDHEN, CDR2 SYDVKM. The CDR3 DNA sequence: TGTGCCAGCATGGACAGTGAAGCTTTCTTT. Protein product: CASMDSEAFF.

The rearrangement links TRBV29-1 to TRBJ2-1; 9 bases are shared with TRBD1. Germline CDR1 and CDR2: SQVTM and ANQGSEA. The CDR3 sequence is 13 residues long. The ends lost 7 bases at V and 9 bases at J; junction bases unmatched: 10. The CDR3 DNA follows: TGCAGCGAGGAGACAGGGGGTCGCGGTGAGCAGTTCTTC. Translated: CSEETGGRGEQFF.

The V and J genes are TRBV28 and TRBJ1-2; D is perhaps TRBD1 (6 bases). Germline values: CDR1 MDHEN, CDR2 SYDVKM. Between the trimmed V and J ends, which lost 2 bases and 1 base, there was a span of 8 bases. The CDR3 covers 14 residues. The CDR3 DNA sequence: TGTGCCAGCAGTTTAGGGGGCAGTAACTATGGCTACACCTTC. This gives the protein CASSLGGSNYGYTF.

This clone was recorded only once. The genes are TRBV4-1 and TRBJ2-1; 13 positions match TRBD2. Per the germline V gene, CDR1 is MGHRA and CDR2 is YSYEKL. The trim removed 3 bases at V and 4 bases at J, leaving 9 bases unmatched. The CDR3 spans 18 residues. In DNA form, the CDR3 reads TGCGCCAGCAGCCACGAAACTAGCGGGGGGGCCTGGTACAATGAGCAGTTCTTC. Its protein product is CASSHETSGGAWYNEQFF.

V usage is TRBV28 and J usage is TRBJ2-1, with D uncertain. The V and J ends lost 6 bases and 9 bases respectively, with 15 bases between them. The CDR3 has 13 residues. Germline V lookup: CDR1 MDHEN, CDR2 SYDVKM. In nucleotides, the CDR3 is TGTGCCAGCAGCCCTGGCAAGATTGGTGAGCAGTTCTTC. It codes for CASSPGKIGEQFF.

This clone was detected a few times. This chain links TRBV7-9 with TRBJ1-1, with no clear D. The length of the CDR3 is 15 residues. Germline CDR1 and CDR2: SEHNR and FQNEAQ (reference sequence). V was trimmed by 5 bases and J by 4 bases, leaving 17 bases between them. The CDR3 sequence is CASSPSGLAGTEAFF. The CDR3 bases are TGTGCCAGCAGCCCATCCGGGCTTGCTGGCACTGAAGCTTTCTTT.

The sample holds a few counts of this clone. The V gene is TRBV5-4, the J gene TRBJ2-5; 13 positions agree with TRBD2. Germline CDR1 reads SGHNT; CDR2 reads YYREEE (reference sequence). V lost 3 bases to trimming and J lost 5 bases; unmatched junction nucleotides: 7. The CDR3 totals 16 residues. The CDR3 nucleotides are TGTGCCAGCAGCTCACCCGGGACTAGCGGGATTGAGACCCAGTACTTC. This gives the protein CASSSPGTSGIETQYF. The full variable domain, its missing parts supplied by reference TRBV5-4 and TRBJ2-5, is ETGVTQSPTHLIKTRGQQVTLRCSSQSGHNTVSWYQQALGQGPQFIFQYYREEENGRGNFPPRFSGLQFPNYSSELNVNALELDDSALYLCASSSPGTSGIETQYFGPGTRLLVL.

The CDR3 region is CASSFRAVGEAFF. The DNA for the CDR3 is TGTGCCAGCAGCTTTCGGGCTGTTGGGGAAGCTTTCTTT. The V call is TRBV7-9, the J call TRBJ1-1; D not certain. Trimming removed 3 bases from V and 8 bases from J, with 13 bases in between. Germline V gene sequence: CDR1 SEHNR, CDR2 FQNEAQ (reference sequence). The CDR3 spans 13 residues.

This clone was picked up one time. This chain uses TRBV5-4 with TRBJ2-1; D not certain. The V end was cut by 0 bases, the J end by 7 bases, with 8 bases between. This CDR3 is built from 13 residues. Germline V lookup: CDR1 SGHNT, CDR2 YYREEE (reference sequence). This chain's CDR3 is CASSLAFFNEQFF. The CDR3 nucleotides are TGTGCCAGCAGCTTGGCTTTCTTTAATGAGCAGTTCTTC.

This clone was detected once. This chain connects TRBV28 to TRBJ1-4, with a possible D match to TRBD1 (6 bases). The CDR3 is made up of 16 amino acids. The V gene's germline CDR1 is MDHEN and CDR2 SYDVKM. Trimming took off 4 bases at V and 4 bases at J, with 16 bases between the two ends. In nucleotides, the CDR3 is TGTGCCAGCAGTTATCAACAGGGTTTAAGTAATGAAAAACTGTTTTTT. It yields the protein CASSYQQGLSNEKLFF.

The chain employs TRBV5-1 and TRBJ1-6; D unresolved. CDR3 length equals 16 residues. V was shortened by 6 bases and J by 7 bases, with 20 bases between the two germline ends. Germline-derived CDR1 and CDR2 are SGHRS and YFSETQ. This CDR3 is CASTWATAGKNSPLHF. The CDR3 DNA reads TGCGCCAGCACCTGGGCCACGGCGGGGAAGAATTCACCCCTCCACTTT.

The chain joins TRBV7-9 to TRBJ2-5, with D possibly being TRBD1 or TRBD2 (5 bases each). CDR1 is SEHNR and CDR2 is FQNEAQ in the germline V gene (reference sequence). V shed 2 bases and J shed 1 base, with 14 bases lying between them. The CDR3 is 16 amino acids. The CDR3 sequence is CASSLTRDQPQETQYF. The CDR3 nucleotides are TGTGCCAGCAGCTTAACCCGGGACCAACCCCAAGAGACCCAGTACTTC.

CDR3: CASSKRGGHRPQHF. CDR3 DNA sequence: TGTGCCAGCAGTAAAAGAGGGGGGCATCGGCCCCAGCATTTT. The chain carries TRBV6-5 and TRBJ1-5; the D gene is possibly TRBD1 (6 bases). Looked up from germline, CDR1 is MNHEY and CDR2 is SVGAGI. Trimming removed 5 bases from V and 9 bases from J, with 17 bases in between. The CDR3 sequence is 14 residues long.

The chain recombines TRBV5-1 with TRBJ2-1; TRBD1 might be the D (6 bases). Trimming cost V 4 bases and J 5 bases, with 19 bases left between them. Germline CDR1 and CDR2: SGHRS and YFSETQ. The CDR3 extends over 16 amino acids. CDR3 sequence: CASSPPSGTYNNEQFF. In DNA form, the CDR3 reads TGCGCCAGCAGCCCTCCTTCCGGGACATACAACAATGAGCAGTTCTTC. The whole variable domain, remainder taken from reference TRBV5-1 and TRBJ2-1, is KAGVTQTPRYLIKTRGQQVTLSCSPISGHRSVSWYQQTPGQGLQFLFEYFSETQRNKGNFPGRFSGRQFSNSRSEMNVSTLELGDSALYLCASSPPSGTYNNEQFFGPGTRLTVL.

This chain connects TRBV6-5 to TRBJ1-2; D perhaps matches TRBD1 (6 bases). CDR3 length: 15 amino acids. Trimming shortened V by 0 bases and J by 6 bases, and 14 bases separated the two germline ends. Germline loops: CDR1 MNHEY, CDR2 SVGAGI. The CDR3 loop reads CASSYSGLQGDGYTF. The CDR3 region has the DNA TGTGCCAGCAGTTACTCGGGTCTACAGGGAGATGGCTACACCTTC.

This clone came up once. CDR3 coding DNA: TGTGCCAGCAGCCGGGTGGGGGCCCAATCTGGAAACACCATATATTTT. Its translation is CASSRVGAQSGNTIYF. This chain links TRBV5-4 with TRBJ1-3; D is perhaps TRBD1 (6 bases). The V end was cut by 4 bases, the J end by 1 base, with 15 bases between. The CDR3 has 16 residues. Germline V lookup: CDR1 SGHNT, CDR2 YYREEE (reference sequence).

This chain links TRBV11-2 with TRBJ2-7, with 8 bases that match TRBD2. Germline V gene data show CDR1 as SGHAT and CDR2 as FQNNGV. The CDR3 consists of 17 residues. Losses at the gene ends were 1 base for V and 0 bases for J; bases not matched to a gene: 8. As DNA, the CDR3 is TGTGCCAGCAGCTTAGCCCCAACTAGCGGCTACTCCTACGAGCAGTACTTC. Its translation is CASSLAPTSGYSYEQYF.